This T cell receptor (beta chain) was recovered during a study of cytomegalovirus exposure and HLA in healthy donors. Study conclusions and caveats: The study recorded 150 to 200 TCR beta chains that were cytomegalovirus-associated.

The CDR3 spans 16 residues. Per the germline V gene, CDR1 is SGHRS and CDR2 is YFSETQ. Unmatched junction bases numbered 5, after V lost 0 bases and J lost 3 bases. This clone was detected only a few times. What it binds is unknown. Vbeta (60) and Jbeta (13) primers were used in the PCR. The assay was immunoSEQ multiplex PCR, and TCRdb's table has in-frame clones only and misses some. The repertoire holds approximately 160,000 clones, roughly four fifths seen once, with more than 0.8% in the top ten. The chain recombines TRBV5-1 with TRBJ1-2; 10 nucleotides match TRBD1. Sequencing was performed on PBMCs. This receptor was identified in a woman aged 40 to 49 in good health and CMV-seronegative. Here the CDR3 reads CASSLATGTGDYGYTF. In nucleotides, the CDR3 is TGCGCCAGCAGCTTGGCCACCGGGACAGGGGACTATGGCTACACCTTC.